Following are 22 T cell receptor beta chains from one sample sequenced in a study of T cell repertoires in cytomegalovirus infection (dated by TCRdb to between 2019 and 2020). Sequenced using an Illumina HiSeq 1500. The public reads were run again by TCRdb, first through fastp at Q25 and then through MiXCR, and only productive beta chains were kept. Under each unique CDR3 protein, matching rows form one entry showing the most common genes and DNA. For this sample the table gives 200,000 or so distinct CDR3 sequences, of which approximately 19% were detected only once. The leading ten clones occupy 2.9% of the sample. The sample was PBMCs. These receptors were obtained from a human donor in good health (CMV status not recorded). Some clones in this sample may be carry-over from other donors' samples.

This clonotype was seen more than once but under ten times. CDR3 in amino acids: CASSLVWSGSYEQYF. The CDR3 nucleotides read TGTGCCAGCAGCTTAGTTTGGTCAGGCTCCTACGAGCAGTACTTC. This chain connects TRBV7-2 to TRBJ2-7; D remains ambiguous. The CDR3 consists of 15 residues. The V gene's germline CDR1 is SGHTA and CDR2 FQGNSA. V was clipped by 1 base and J by 0 bases, with 10 bases between them.

This clonotype was detected many times. The rearrangement joins TRBV7-2 to TRBJ1-1; D gene unclear. The V end was cut by 1 base, the J end by 6 bases, with 15 bases between. The V gene's germline CDR1 is SGHTA and CDR2 FQGNSA. The CDR3 has 15 residues. This CDR3 reads CASSLGVGRRSEAFF. CDR3 DNA: TGTGCCAGCAGCTTAGGGGTGGGGAGGAGGTCTGAAGCTTTCTTT.

This clonotype was recorded a few times. The chain links TRBV12-3 or TRBV12-4 to TRBJ2-1; weak D call: TRBD2 (6 bases). V was trimmed by 1 base and J by 4 bases, leaving 14 bases between them. This CDR3 spans 16 amino acids. CDR3 residues: CASSLGRGLGYNEQFF. CDR3 sequence (DNA): TGTGCCAGCAGTTTAGGTCGGGGACTCGGTTACAATGAGCAGTTCTTC.

This clonotype was counted only a few times. The chain links TRBV11-3 to TRBJ1-1; D remains unclear. CDR1 and CDR2 from the germline V gene are SGHNT and YENEEA. This CDR3 is built from 15 residues. The V end was cut by 5 bases, the J end by 6 bases, with 19 bases between. This chain's CDR3 is CASSPTLSATAEAFF. CDR3 coding DNA: TGTGCCAGCAGCCCCACCCTCTCGGCCACCGCTGAAGCTTTCTTT.

The J gene is TRBJ2-7, the V gene TRBV23-1; TRBD1 matches at 7 bases. TRBV23-1 carries the ORF label, with uncertain function. The CDR3 length is 14 residues. J gave up 3 bases and V 3 bases, and 5 bases lay outside the gene matches. The chain's CDR3 is CASSHRDSVYEQYF. The DNA of the CDR3 is TGCGCCAGCAGTCATCGGGACAGTGTCTACGAGCAGTACTTC.

The CDR3 region is CASSPRRGTEQFF. The CDR3 nucleotides are TGTGCCAGTAGTCCCCGGAGGGGGACTGAGCAGTTCTTC. The chain is built from TRBV19 and TRBJ2-1; D assignment may be TRBD1 or TRBD2 (6 bases each). Germline values: CDR1 LNHDA, CDR2 SQIVND (reference sequence). The V end was cut by 5 bases, the J end by 9 bases, with 14 bases between. There are 13 residues in the CDR3. Based on the CDR3 plus reference TRBV19 and TRBJ2-1, the full variable domain is DGGITQSPKYLFRKEGQNVTLSCEQNLNHDAMYWYRQDPGQGLRLIYYSQIVNDFQKGDIAEGYSVSREKKESFPLTVTSAQKNPTAFYLCASSPRRGTEQFFGPGTRLTVL.

The sample holds many counts of this clonotype. The chain combines TRBV2 with TRBJ2-4; possibly TRBD2 for D (7 bases). Trimming cost V 2 bases and J 6 bases, with 14 bases left between them. The CDR3 runs 15 residues. CDR1 SNHLY and CDR2 FYNNEI come from the germline V gene. CDR3 bases: TGTGCCAGCAGTGAATTTAGGGAGGGGGGAAACATTCAGTACTTC. Translating it yields CASSEFREGGNIQYF.

This clonotype was detected a few times. J is TRBJ2-7 and V is TRBV28, with a weak D call TRBD1 (5 bases). The CDR3 has 14 residues. Per germline, CDR1 MDHEN and CDR2 SYDVKM. V was shortened by 1 base and J by 2 bases, with 9 bases between the two germline ends. The CDR3 region has the DNA TGTGCCAGCAGTTTATCAGTCAGGGCCTACGAGCAGTACTTC. Translation gives CASSLSVRAYEQYF.

This clonotype was counted many times. CDR3 in amino acids: CASSLSLAGVTGANVLTF. In nucleotides, the CDR3 is TGTGCCAGCAGCTTGTCGCTAGCGGGAGTGACTGGGGCCAACGTCCTGACTTTC. The gene calls are TRBV5-5 and TRBJ2-6; 10 bases are a match to TRBD2. V lost 1 base to trimming and J lost 2 bases; unmatched junction nucleotides: 6. Germline lookup yields CDR1 SGHKS and CDR2 YYEKEE (reference sequence). The CDR3 is made up of 18 amino acids. The variable domain in full, completed from reference TRBV5-5 and TRBJ2-6, reads DAGVTQSPTHLIKTRGQQVTLRCSPISGHKSVSWYQQVLGQGPQFIFQYYEKEERGRGNFPDRFSARQFPNYSSELNVNALLLGDSALYLCASSLSLAGVTGANVLTFGAGSRLTVL.

This clonotype was counted at least ten times. The rearrangement links TRBV7-2 to TRBJ1-2; TRBD1 agrees at 10 bases. V gave up 4 bases and J gave up 3 bases; unmatched junction bases: 5. Germline V gives CDR1 SGHTA, CDR2 FQGNSA. The CDR3 sequence is 15 residues long. The CDR3 here is CASSSGQGNYYGYTF. The DNA for the CDR3 is TGTGCCAGCAGCTCGGGACAGGGGAATTACTATGGCTACACCTTC.

This clonotype has more than one count but fewer than ten. The rearrangement links TRBV5-1 to TRBJ1-1; D is uncertain. Trimming left V 1 base short and J 5 bases short, with 12 bases between. The germline V gene encodes CDR1 SGHRS and CDR2 YFSETQ. The CDR3 is 14 amino acids. CDR3 residues: CASSLSPDGTEAFF. DNA of the CDR3: TGCGCCAGCAGCTTGAGTCCAGATGGGACTGAAGCTTTCTTT.

This chain joins TRBV12-3 or TRBV12-4 and TRBJ1-5; D is unclear. Trimming pared 4 bases from V and 4 bases from J, leaving 11 bases between. The CDR3 length is 14 residues. CDR3 protein: CASSSLQRNQPQHF. CDR3 bases: TGTGCCAGCAGTTCATTACAGAGGAATCAGCCCCAGCATTTT.

A remark on this clonotype: One end of the junction does not line up with germline, which may come from a read error. The chain uses TRBV12-3 or TRBV12-4 and TRBJ1-1; no clear D gene. The CDR3 contains 13 residues. The chain's CDR3 is CASSMGRNTQAFF. CDR3 DNA: TGTGCCAGCAGTATGGGGAGAAACACTCAAGCTTTCTTT.

This clonotype was counted only a few times. This chain connects TRBV7-8 to TRBJ1-4, with TRBD1 matching 9 bases. The CDR3 sequence is 19 residues long. In germline, CDR1 is SGHVS, CDR2 FQNEAQ. Losses at the gene ends were 5 bases for V and 8 bases for J; bases not matched to a gene: 21. CDR3 sequence reads: CASSPAGTGMIGLREKLFF. CDR3 in DNA: TGTGCCAGCAGCCCCGCCGGGACAGGGATGATTGGTCTTAGGGAAAAACTGTTTTTT.

This clonotype appeared many times. The V call is TRBV6-1, the J call TRBJ2-3; 7 nucleotides line up with TRBD1. This CDR3 has 12 amino acids. CDR1 and CDR2 from the germline V gene are MNHNS and SASEGT. V was clipped by 1 base and J by 11 bases; unmatched bases: 3. CDR3: CASSEVTGKQYF. The CDR3 DNA reads as TGTGCCAGCAGTGAAGTGACAGGGAAGCAGTATTTT.

V gene TRBV5-6 combines with J gene TRBJ1-2; D ambiguous. From germline, CDR1 is SGHDT and CDR2 YYEEEE. CDR3 length equals 15 residues. V lost 4 bases and J lost 4, with 17 bases in between. The CDR3 DNA sequence: TGTGCCAGCAGCCCCGGGGAAGGGTTAGGCTATGGCTACACCTTC. Amino acid sequence: CASSPGEGLGYGYTF.

The chain has TRBV13 and TRBJ2-1; no clear D gene. V dropped 3 bases and J dropped 12 bases, with 12 bases sitting between them. CDR1 is PRHDT and CDR2 is FYEKMQ in the germline V gene (reference sequence). CDR3 length equals 12 residues. The DNA for the CDR3 is TGTGCCAGCAGCTTTGGGTGGCGAGGGCAGTTCTTC. Residues: CASSFGWRGQFF.

This clonotype occurred many times. The chain employs TRBV5-1 and TRBJ2-2; D is perhaps TRBD1 or TRBD2 (5 bases each). This CDR3 has 16 residues. With 5 bases removed from V and 5 bases from J, the gap between germline ends came to 19 bases. Germline CDR1 and CDR2: SGHRS and YFSETQ. CDR3 region: CASREPGTPGTGELFF. CDR3 nucleotides: TGCGCCAGCAGAGAACCCGGGACCCCGGGGACCGGGGAGCTGTTTTTT.

About this clonotype itself: This may be a read error: a much more frequent sequence differs by one nucleotide. Without the conserved terminal phenylalanine or tryptophan, this CDR3 likely stems from a read error. The V gene is TRBV6-1, the J gene TRBJ1-2; TRBD1 agrees at 9 bases. This CDR3 spans 15 amino acids. The V segment lost 0 bases and the J segment 8 bases; nucleotides outside the gene matches: 7. The germline CDR1 and CDR2 sequences are MNHNS and SASEGT. The CDR3 is CASSEAVRDREGYTV. CDR3 in DNA: TGTGCCAGCAGTGAAGCTGTCCGGGACAGGGAAGGCTACACCGTC.

The rearrangement joins TRBV7-6 to TRBJ2-5; 7 positions agree with TRBD1. Trimming at V came to 7 bases and at J to 6 bases, leaving 8 bases not matched to a gene. The CDR3 contains 13 residues. Looked up from germline, CDR1 is SGHVS and CDR2 is FNYEAQ. The CDR3 region has the DNA TGTGCCAGCAATGACAGGGCTGGGAAGACCCAGTACTTC. Protein sequence: CASNDRAGKTQYF.

At least ten counts were recorded for this clonotype. V gene TRBV7-2 combines with J gene TRBJ2-7, with D tentatively TRBD1 or TRBD2 (6 bases each). The CDR3 has 15 amino acids. From germline, CDR1 is SGHTA and CDR2 FQGNSA. Trimming removed 5 bases at V and 5 bases at J, with 19 bases between. The CDR3 is CASSPQGGPTDEQYF. The CDR3 DNA follows: TGTGCCAGCAGCCCTCAAGGGGGGCCTACGGACGAGCAGTACTTC. The variable domain in full, completed from reference TRBV7-2 and TRBJ2-7, reads GAGVSQSPSNKVTEKGKDVELRCDPISGHTALYWYRQSLGQGLEFLIYFQGNSAPDKSGLPSDRFSAERTGGSVSTLTIQRTQQEDSAVYLCASSPQGGPTDEQYFGPGTRLTVT.

The CDR3 DNA reads TGTGCCAGCAGTTACGCCGGGACAGGGATCGATCAGCCCCAGCATTTT. Translation gives CASSYAGTGIDQPQHF. The chain combines TRBV6-5 with TRBJ1-5; 9 bases match TRBD1. The V gene end was trimmed by 2 bases and the J gene end by 5 bases; junction bases not matched to a gene: 7. Germline loops: CDR1 MNHEY, CDR2 SVGAGI. There are 16 residues in the CDR3.